Each of the 22 T cell receptor beta chains below was sequenced from the same sample in a study of blood T cell repertoires in COVID-19. TCRdb keeps only in-frame clones here, not all; method: immunoSEQ multiplex PCR. The sample records about 210,000 clones, about nine tenths being singletons. Material for sequencing was PBMCs or T cells enriched from blood (not recorded which). These receptors all come from a man between 18 and 29 years old with acute COVID-19.

The chain employs TRBV19 and TRBJ2-1, with TRBD1 identical over 9 bases. Germline V CDR1 and CDR2: LNHDA, SQIVND (reference sequence). Trimming cost V 6 bases and J 8 bases; bases outside gene matches: 5. The CDR3 covers 13 residues. CDR3 region: CASRPDRGDEQFF. DNA for the CDR3: TGTGCCAGTAGACCGGACAGGGGCGATGAGCAGTTCTTC. The full variable domain, its missing parts supplied by reference TRBV19 and TRBJ2-1, is DGGITQSPKYLFRKEGQNVTLSCEQNLNHDAMYWYRQDPGQGLRLIYYSQIVNDFQKGDIAEGYSVSREKKESFPLTVTSAQKNPTAFYLCASRPDRGDEQFFGPGTRLTVL.

The chain employs TRBV2 and TRBJ2-7, with D perhaps TRBD1 (6 bases). The germline V gene has CDR1 SNHLY and CDR2 FYNNEI. The CDR3 consists of 13 residues. CDR3 sequence: CALQGANSYEQYF. Here the CDR3 DNA reads TGTGCTTTACAGGGTGCAAACTCCTACGAGCAGTACTTC.

This clone has more than one count but fewer than ten. The CDR3 region is CASTPGGGNEKLFF. The CDR3 DNA reads as TGTGCCAGCACCCCCGGGGGGGGGAATGAAAAACTGTTTTTT. The chain links TRBV28 to TRBJ1-4; a possible D gene is TRBD1 (5 bases). Trimming took 7 bases from V and 5 from J, leaving 14 bases between them. Per germline, CDR1 MDHEN and CDR2 SYDVKM. The CDR3 length is 14 residues. The full variable domain, completed using reference TRBV28 and TRBJ1-4, is DVKVTQSSRYLVKRTGEKVFLECVQDMDHENMFWYRQDPGLGLRLIYFSYDVKMKEKGDIPEGYSVSREKKERFSLILESASTNQTSMYLCASTPGGGNEKLFFGSGTQLSVL.

This chain uses TRBV19 with TRBJ2-7, with 7 nucleotides matching TRBD1. There are 15 residues in the CDR3. The germline CDR1 and CDR2 sequences are LNHDA and SQIVND (reference sequence). The V gene end was trimmed by 2 bases and the J gene end by 0 bases; junction bases not matched to a gene: 4. The CDR3 sequence: CASSIKGANSYEQYF. The CDR3 DNA is TGTGCCAGTAGTATAAAGGGGGCGAACTCCTACGAGCAGTACTTC.

The chain employs TRBV28 and TRBJ2-1; weak D call: TRBD2 (6 bases). Germline lookup yields CDR1 MDHEN and CDR2 SYDVKM. Trimming removed 5 bases at V and 2 bases at J, with 28 bases between. This CDR3 has 20 amino acids. Here the CDR3 reads CASSAPSSTFVAGTYNEQFF. The CDR3 nucleotides read TGTGCCAGCAGTGCCCCTAGTTCAACTTTTGTGGCGGGAACCTACAATGAGCAGTTCTTC.

The chain has TRBV29-1 and TRBJ2-2; D may be TRBD1 (6 bases). V gave up 4 bases and J gave up 1 base, with 13 bases separating them. The CDR3 is 15 amino acids. Looked up from germline, CDR1 is SQVTM and CDR2 is ANQGSEA. CDR3 sequence: CSVATDRLNTGELFF. The CDR3 DNA reads TGCAGCGTTGCGACTGACAGGCTGAACACCGGGGAGCTGTTTTTT.

This sequence joins TRBV7-9 and TRBJ2-3; D is ambiguous. The CDR3 extends over 15 amino acids. Germline loops: CDR1 SEHNR, CDR2 FQNEAQ (reference sequence). V lost 2 bases, J lost 0 bases, and 9 bases lay in between. The CDR3 region has the DNA TGTGCCAGCAGCTTACGCCAGATTAGCACAGATACGCAGTATTTT. It encodes CASSLRQISTDTQYF.

The chain links TRBV19 to TRBJ2-1, with 11 bases that match TRBD2. CDR1 and CDR2 from the germline V gene are LNHDA and SQIVND (reference sequence). Germline trimming cut 7 bases from V and 5 bases from J; bases unmatched to any gene: 13. CDR3 length: 17 amino acids. DNA of the CDR3: TGTGCCAGTAAAGCGAGGCTAGCGGGAGGTTGGAACAATGAGCAGTTCTTC. Amino acids: CASKARLAGGWNNEQFF.

Note on this clone: One end of the junction is discordant with germline, which a read error may explain. The chain employs TRBV7-7 and TRBJ2-7; D may be TRBD1 (5 bases). Germline V gene data show CDR1 as SSHAT and CDR2 as FNYEAQ (reference sequence). The CDR3 spans 15 residues. In nucleotides, the CDR3 is TGTGCTAGCAGCTTAGGGGTAAACAGCAACTACGAGCAGTACTTC. Residues: CASSLGVNSNYEQYF.

The J gene is TRBJ2-7, the V gene TRBV18; TRBD2 agrees at 8 bases. The CDR3 covers 15 residues. CDR1 KGHSH and CDR2 LQKENI come from the germline V gene. V lost 2 bases and J lost 2; bases outside the gene matches: 5. CDR3 region: CASSPTSGVTYEQYF. CDR3 sequence (DNA): TGTGCCAGCTCACCAACTAGCGGAGTTACCTACGAGCAGTACTTC.

The rearrangement uses TRBV4-1 and TRBJ2-7; the D gene is possibly TRBD2 (5 bases). V lost 0 bases and J lost 7, with 7 bases in between. CDR3 length: 12 amino acids. Germline CDR1 is MGHRA and CDR2 is YSYEKL. The CDR3 bases are TGCGCCAGCAGCCAAGATCGAGGGGAGCAGTACTTC. Translating it yields CASSQDRGEQYF.

This chain joins TRBV12-3 or TRBV12-4 and TRBJ2-7, with D hard to call. CDR3 length equals 12 residues. Trimming shortened V by 7 bases and J by 4 bases, and 11 bases separated the two germline ends. CDR3 loop: CASIPPPYEQYF. DNA of the CDR3: TGTGCCAGCATCCCTCCCCCTTACGAGCAGTACTTC.

This chain uses TRBV7-6 with TRBJ1-1; 8 bases are a match to TRBD1. Germline V gene data show CDR1 as SGHVS and CDR2 as FNYEAQ. The CDR3 covers 17 residues. V lost 0 bases to trimming and J lost 0 bases; unmatched junction nucleotides: 6. CDR3 coding DNA: TGTGCCAGCAGCTTAGCGGGGCAGGGGGCGATGAACACTGAAGCTTTCTTT. Translated: CASSLAGQGAMNTEAFF.

The chain is built from TRBV5-1 and TRBJ2-5; 7 positions match TRBD2. CDR3 length: 13 residues. V was clipped by 4 bases and J by 3 bases; unmatched bases: 3. The germline CDR1 and CDR2 sequences are SGHRS and YFSETQ. CDR3 sequence reads: CASSSGAEETQYF. The CDR3 DNA follows: TGCGCCAGCAGCAGCGGGGCCGAAGAGACCCAGTACTTC.

Here the CDR3 reads CASSLVRDRAYEQYF. CDR3 nucleotides: TGTGCCAGCAGCTTAGTCCGGGACAGGGCCTACGAGCAGTACTTC. The chain has TRBV11-2 and TRBJ2-7, with 9 bases aligning to TRBD1. The CDR3 runs to 15 residues. In germline, CDR1 is SGHAT, CDR2 FQNNGV. V gave up 1 base and J gave up 2 bases; unmatched junction bases: 3.

This chain connects TRBV29-1 to TRBJ1-1; 7 bases agree with TRBD1. The germline V gene encodes CDR1 SQVTM and CDR2 ANQGSEA. CDR3 size: 10 residues. V lost 7 bases to trimming and J lost 8 bases; unmatched junction nucleotides: 4. The CDR3 is CSALTGEAFF. DNA of the CDR3: TGCAGCGCCCTGACAGGGGAAGCTTTCTTT.

V gene TRBV4-2 combines with J gene TRBJ1-5, with 10 bases identical to TRBD1. CDR1 LGHNA and CDR2 YNFKEQ come from the germline V gene. V was pared by 1 base and J by 10 bases, with 4 bases of the junction left unmatched. This CDR3 has 14 residues. The CDR3 DNA reads TGTGCCAGCAGCCAAGGGACAGGGGGTTCACCCCAGCATTTT. Its translation is CASSQGTGGSPQHF.

This sequence joins TRBV12-3 or TRBV12-4 and TRBJ2-4; tentative D call: TRBD1 (6 bases). Trimming cost V 4 bases and J 6 bases, with 10 bases left between them. This CDR3 is 13 amino acids long. The chain's CDR3 is CASSSGVVNIQYF. For the CDR3, the DNA is TGTGCCAGCAGTTCAGGGGTGGTAAACATTCAGTACTTC.

V usage is TRBV28 and J usage is TRBJ2-6; 7 nucleotides line up with TRBD2. Germline V gives CDR1 MDHEN, CDR2 SYDVKM. The CDR3 is 19 amino acids. V lost 6 bases, J lost 0 bases, and 14 bases stayed unmatched. The DNA of the CDR3 is TGTGCCAGCAGGTCCTATTTAGGCGGGAGTAGCTCTGGGGCCAACGTCCTGACTTTC. As protein: CASRSYLGGSSSGANVLTF.

V gene TRBV2 combines with J gene TRBJ2-2; possibly TRBD2 for D (6 bases). Deletions cut 7 bases from V and 8 bases from J, with 20 bases between. There are 15 residues in the CDR3. The V gene's germline CDR1 is SNHLY and CDR2 FYNNEI. The CDR3, as DNA: TGTGCCAGCAAGACGGGAGTCTCCCTCGGGGGGGAGCTGTTTTTT. This translates into CASKTGVSLGGELFF.

The chain combines TRBV6-2 or TRBV6-3 with TRBJ2-3; 8 bases match TRBD2. CDR3 length: 15 residues. V lost 4 bases to trimming and J lost 2 bases; unmatched junction nucleotides: 5. Germline V gives CDR1 MNHEY, CDR2 SVGEGT. CDR3 sequence reads: CASSSGLGTTDTQYF. CDR3 coding DNA: TGTGCCAGCAGTTCGGGACTAGGGACCACAGATACGCAGTATTTT.

The CDR3 DNA is TGTGCCTGGAACAGGGGGGGCACTGAAGCTTTCTTT. Translated, it gives CAWNRGGTEAFF. The rearrangement uses TRBV30 and TRBJ1-1; 8 bases line up with TRBD1. This CDR3 region has 12 residues. The germline V gene encodes CDR1 GTSNPN and CDR2 SVGIG (reference sequence). J was trimmed by 4 bases and V by 4 bases; bases with no gene match: 2.